This TCR beta chain originates from a study of cytomegalovirus exposure and HLA in healthy donors. Turning to the study itself: The 90 to 150 validation repertoires matched the 600 to 700 first-cohort repertoires in platform, a later analysis reported.

The length of the CDR3 is 19 residues. The germline V gene has CDR1 MGHRA and CDR2 YSYEKL. J lost 4 bases, V lost 4 bases, and 19 bases had no gene match. Broader study findings: The finding came from a later analysis; first-cohort TCR clusters tended to co-occur in the approximately 120 validation repertoires. Whilst most TCR sequences proved rare, a subset of public TCRs occurred across many donors. The study recorded 150 to 200 TCR beta chains that were cytomegalovirus-associated.

The assay was immunoSEQ multiplex PCR, and TCRdb's table has in-frame clones only and misses some. The data show some 86,000 clones, with 90% to 95% seen just once and 3.6% held by the top ten. On this clone: The antigen is unknown.

The chain uses TRBV4-1 and TRBJ2-1, with 7 positions matching TRBD1. What was sequenced was PBMCs. The clonotype was recovered from a woman in her thirties in good health and CMV-seronegative. CDR3 in amino acids: CASSRPLEQGRWVYNEQFF. Written as DNA, the CDR3 is TGCGCCAGCAGCCGACCACTAGAACAGGGGCGATGGGTATACAATGAGCAGTTCTTC.